This record looks at one T cell receptor beta chain sequence and its context. The sample is drawn from a study of blood T cell repertoires in COVID-19. Turning to the study itself: The samples span acute and convalescent COVID-19 from the United States, Italy and Spain. Sample material is recorded as cDNA or gDNA derived from T cells, B-cell-depleted T cells, or PBMCs.

Deletions cut 1 base from V and 0 bases from J, with 6 bases between. CDR1 is SGHVS and CDR2 is FQNEAQ in the germline V gene. CDR3 length: 14 amino acids. Original data processing: Reference gene primer amplification gave nucleated cell count estimates. The assay was immunoSEQ multiplex PCR, and TCRdb's table has in-frame clones only and misses some. V, J and clone size reflect that table, while D and trimming were determined from the DNA. The top ten clones hold roughly 12% of a sample with under 80,000 clones, approximately 83% of them seen once. The sample was peripheral blood. This receptor was identified in a human donor in a cohort sampled during active COVID-19. V usage is TRBV7-8 and J usage is TRBJ1-1, with D unclear. The CDR3 DNA reads as TGTGCCAGCAGCTTAGGTCACATGAACACTGAAGCTTTCTTT. This gives the protein CASSLGHMNTEAFF.